Given below is one T cell receptor beta chain in context. TCRdb's copy holds only in-frame clones and misses some; the assay was immunoSEQ multiplex PCR. The sample holds 150,000 to 200,000 clones, less than 85% seen once. CDR1 is LNHDA, CDR2 SQIVND, per germline (reference sequence). The CDR3 contains 15 residues. Trimming took off 5 bases at V and 0 bases at J, with 13 bases between the two ends. This record belongs to a study of blood T cell repertoires in COVID-19. At the level of the study: Italy, Spain and the United States were the sources of the convalescent and acute COVID-19 samples.

The chain combines TRBV19 with TRBJ1-2; D uncertain. The sequence derives from a human donor with acute or convalescent COVID-19. The donor label of this sample is uncertain. The sequenced sample consisted of peripheral blood. The CDR3 loop reads CASSVPGRTNYGYTF. Written as DNA, the CDR3 is TGTGCCAGTAGTGTCCCCGGGAGGACTAACTATGGCTACACCTTC.